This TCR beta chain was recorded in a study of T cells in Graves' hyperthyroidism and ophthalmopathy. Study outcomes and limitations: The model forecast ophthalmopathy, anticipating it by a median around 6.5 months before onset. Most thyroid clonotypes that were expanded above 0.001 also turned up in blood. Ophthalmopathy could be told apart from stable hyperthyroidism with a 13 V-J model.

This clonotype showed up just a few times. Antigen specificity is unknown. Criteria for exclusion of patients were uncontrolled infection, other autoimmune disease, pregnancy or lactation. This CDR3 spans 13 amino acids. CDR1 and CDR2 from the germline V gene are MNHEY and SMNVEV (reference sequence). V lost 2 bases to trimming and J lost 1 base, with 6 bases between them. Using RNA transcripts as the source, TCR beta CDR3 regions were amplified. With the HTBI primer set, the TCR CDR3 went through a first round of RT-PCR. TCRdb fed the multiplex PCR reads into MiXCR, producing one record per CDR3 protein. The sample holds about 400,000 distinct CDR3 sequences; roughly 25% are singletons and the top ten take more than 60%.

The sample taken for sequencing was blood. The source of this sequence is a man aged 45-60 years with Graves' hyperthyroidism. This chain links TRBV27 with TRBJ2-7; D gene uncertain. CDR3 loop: CASSLKLSYEQYF. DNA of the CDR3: TGTGCCAGCAGTTTAAAGCTATCCTACGAGCAGTACTTC.